This T cell receptor beta chain comes out of a study of post-analysis software for immune sequencing data. Prepared TCR beta cDNA libraries contained unique molecular identifiers. TCRdb called the PCR reads again in MiXCR, with one record for every CDR3 protein. This repertoire shows 650,000 to 900,000 distinct CDR3 sequences, about 43% found once; its top ten account for roughly 4.5%. This clonotype was observed a handful of times. Specimen: blood. This receptor was taken from a girl aged 5-17 years with multiple sclerosis.

The CDR3 nucleotides are TGTGCCAGCAGCCCGTCCCAGGGGTTAGGCTACACCTTC. Encoded protein: CASSPSQGLGYTF. The rearrangement joins TRBV7-3 to TRBJ1-2, with D maybe TRBD1 (6 bases). This CDR3 spans 13 amino acids. Per the germline V gene, CDR1 is SGHTA and CDR2 is FQGTGA. V lost 5 bases, J lost 8 bases, and 15 bases lay in between.